These 8 T cell receptor beta chains originate from one sample sequenced in a study of cytomegalovirus exposure and HLA in healthy donors (dated by TCRdb to 2016 to 2017). The library came from the immunoSEQ multiplex PCR assay. For the multiplex PCR, a mixture combining 60 forward primers for TCR Vbeta segments and 13 reverse primers for TCR Jbeta segments was used. The table comes from immuneACCESS by way of TCRdb, which keeps in-frame sequences with V and J called. Part of the clones is missing from these tables; in studies checked, under half for an unresolved V gene and the rest for unknown reasons. The sample includes approximately 150,000 clones, with about four fifths observed a single time. The ten biggest clones cover roughly 1% of the sample. Sequenced: PBMCs. The receptors were gathered from a man aged 30 to 39 in good health and CMV-seronegative.

The rearrangement uses TRBV27 and TRBJ2-7, with TRBD2 as a possible D gene (5 bases). This CDR3 has 14 residues. The germline V gene has CDR1 MNHEY and CDR2 SMNVEV (reference sequence). V was cut by 3 bases and J by 0 bases, with 9 bases left in between. The CDR3: CASSLIGSSYEQYF. For the CDR3, the DNA is TGTGCCAGCAGTTTGATAGGGAGCTCCTACGAGCAGTACTTC.

This sequence joins TRBV21-1 and TRBJ1-2. TRBV21-1 is noted as a pseudogene. The CDR3 has 12 residues. CDR3 amino acids: CASSKEEHGYTF. The DNA for the CDR3 is TGTGCCAGCAGCAAGGAGGAACATGGCTACACCTTC.

This clone showed up just a few times. The chain carries TRBV13 and TRBJ1-1; the D gene is possibly TRBD1 (6 bases). Trimming pared 4 bases from V and 3 bases from J, leaving 15 bases between. Looked up from germline, CDR1 is PRHDT and CDR2 is FYEKMQ (reference sequence). CDR3 size: 15 residues. The DNA of the CDR3 is TGTGCCAGCAGCTCGAGGGGAGGGGGGGACACTGAAGCTTTCTTT. Its translation is CASSSRGGGDTEAFF. Looking up the rest from reference TRBV13 and TRBJ1-1 gives the full variable domain: AAGVIQSPRHLIKEKRETATLKCYPIPRHDTVYWYQQGPGQDPQFLISFYEKMQSDKGSIPDRFSAQQFSDYHSELNMSSLELGDSALYFCASSSRGGGDTEAFFGQGTRLTVV.

J is TRBJ1-6 and V is TRBV6-6, with no clear D. CDR1 is MNHNY and CDR2 is SVGAGI in the germline V gene (reference sequence). The germline V and J ends were trimmed by 7 bases and 5 bases, with 9 bases remaining between them. There are 13 residues in the CDR3. The CDR3 nucleotides are TGTGCCAGCAAGCAGGCAGATAATTCACCCCTCCACTTT. This translates into CASKQADNSPLHF.

The rearrangement joins TRBV4-2 to TRBJ2-5; 8 bases are shared with TRBD1. V dropped 0 bases and J dropped 4; count of bases not matched to a gene: 7. From germline, CDR1 is LGHNA and CDR2 YNFKEQ. The CDR3 totals 16 residues. CDR3 bases: TGTGCCAGCAGCCAAGATAGTCAGGGGGCGGGAGAGACCCAGTACTTC. This sequence encodes CASSQDSQGAGETQYF.

The chain joins TRBV5-1 to TRBJ2-3; D possibly corresponds to TRBD1 (6 bases). CDR1 is SGHRS and CDR2 is YFSETQ in the germline V gene. The CDR3 contains 16 residues. Trimming pared 4 bases from V and 3 bases from J, leaving 18 bases between. CDR3 nucleotides: TGCGCCAGCAGCCCGTTTGCAGGGGCCGGGACAGATACGCAGTATTTT. Translating it yields CASSPFAGAGTDTQYF. Drawing the rest from reference TRBV5-1 and TRBJ2-3, the complete variable domain is KAGVTQTPRYLIKTRGQQVTLSCSPISGHRSVSWYQQTPGQGLQFLFEYFSETQRNKGNFPGRFSGRQFSNSRSEMNVSTLELGDSALYLCASSPFAGAGTDTQYFGPGTRLTVL.

The V and J genes are TRBV7-2 and TRBJ2-7; 8 bases are a match to TRBD2. J lost 2 bases, V lost 6 bases, and 3 bases had no gene match. CDR3 length equals 13 residues. Germline lookup yields CDR1 SGHTA and CDR2 FQGNSA. This CDR3 reads CASRPGGPYEQYF. CDR3 coding DNA: TGTGCCAGCAGACCGGGAGGGCCCTACGAGCAGTACTTC.

The rearrangement links TRBV5-1 to TRBJ1-2; TRBD1 agrees at 7 bases. The CDR3 has 18 amino acids. In germline, CDR1 is SGHRS, CDR2 YFSETQ. The trim removed 2 bases at V and 4 bases at J, leaving 17 bases unmatched. The CDR3 sequence is CASSLNIDRDDLSYGYTF. CDR3 nucleotides: TGCGCCAGCAGCTTAAACATCGACAGGGACGACCTCAGCTATGGCTACACCTTC.